Below, 8 T cell receptor beta chains from the same sample are listed, as sequenced in a study of shared clonotypes between healthy human individuals. Assay: immunoSEQ multiplex PCR; the TCRdb copy retains only in-frame clones and omits some. The repertoire holds some 2,400,000 clones, under 97% seen once, with 0.1% to 0.15% in the top ten. The sequencing sample was made of naive CD4+ T cells sorted from blood. Subset defined: CD45RA+ positively selected. The origin of the receptors is a man aged 18-30 years in good health.

This chain links TRBV6-1 with TRBJ1-6; no firm D call. Germline values: CDR1 MNHNS, CDR2 SASEGT. The V and J ends lost 8 bases and 0 bases respectively, with 8 bases between them. The length of the CDR3 is 14 residues. The CDR3 spells CASGRSSYNSPLHF. The CDR3 region has the DNA TGTGCCAGCGGACGGAGCTCCTATAATTCACCCCTCCACTTT.

The chain couples TRBV2 to TRBJ2-3; 10 nucleotides agree with TRBD2. V shed 7 bases, J shed 4 bases, and the junction held 8 bases outside the gene matches. Germline loops: CDR1 SNHLY, CDR2 FYNNEI. CDR3 size: 15 residues. The DNA of the CDR3 is TGTGCCAGCATTGGGCTAGCGGGAGTTTCAGATACGCAGTATTTT. Amino acid sequence: CASIGLAGVSDTQYF.

This rearrangement joins TRBV27 to TRBJ1-6; perhaps TRBD1 as D (5 bases). Germline lookup yields CDR1 MNHEY and CDR2 SMNVEV (reference sequence). V lost 7 bases and J 10 bases, leaving 14 bases between the germline ends. The CDR3 sequence is 13 residues long. The CDR3 protein is CASTLGGKSPLHF. The CDR3 bases are TGTGCCAGCACATTGGGGGGGAAATCACCCCTCCACTTT.

This rearrangement joins TRBV7-2 to TRBJ2-3; 7 bases match TRBD2. With 0 bases clipped from V and 4 bases from J, the junction kept 7 bases outside the gene matches. Germline V gene sequence: CDR1 SGHTA, CDR2 FQGNSA. CDR3 size: 16 residues. CDR3 protein: CASSLASGNIADTQYF. The CDR3 DNA follows: TGTGCCAGCAGCTTAGCCAGCGGGAATATCGCAGATACGCAGTATTTT.

Points on this clone: Other DNA sequences of this sample code for an identical CDR3. This chain uses TRBV12-5 with TRBJ1-5; possibly TRBD1 for D (6 bases). This CDR3 has 14 residues. The V end lost 6 bases, the J end lost 2 bases, and 11 bases lay between the germline ends. The germline V gene has CDR1 LGHNT and CDR2 FRNRAP. CDR3 sequence: CASGFRGGNQPQHF. CDR3 nucleotides: TGTGCTAGTGGGTTCAGGGGAGGCAATCAGCCCCAGCATTTT.

As concerns this clone: The identical CDR3 is also encoded by other nucleotide sequences in the sample. The chain employs TRBV9 and TRBJ1-3, with D uncertain. Germline values: CDR1 SGDLS, CDR2 YYNGEE. The CDR3 is made up of 15 amino acids. V gave up 1 base and J gave up 0 bases, with 8 bases separating them. This CDR3 is CASSVSVISGNTIYF. The DNA of the CDR3 is TGTGCCAGCAGCGTATCGGTAATCTCTGGAAACACCATATATTTT.

The chain recombines TRBV7-9 with TRBJ1-1, with TRBD1 as a possible D gene (5 bases). The germline V gene has CDR1 SEHNR and CDR2 FQNEAQ (reference sequence). CDR3 length: 16 residues. Trimming cost V 1 base and J 0 bases, with 12 bases left between them. CDR3 loop: CASSLGGGPMNTEAFF. DNA of the CDR3: TGTGCCAGCAGCTTAGGTGGGGGACCCATGAACACTGAAGCTTTCTTT.

V is TRBV7-9 and J is TRBJ1-1; D remains unclear. The V gene lost 0 bases and the J gene lost 5 bases, with 4 bases spanning the gap. Germline CDR1 SEHNR, CDR2 FQNEAQ (reference sequence). There are 12 residues in the CDR3. The DNA of the CDR3 is TGTGCCAGCAGCTTAGCGGAGACTGAAGCTTTCTTT. Its protein product is CASSLAETEAFF. The full variable domain, with the rest looked up from reference TRBV7-9 and TRBJ1-1, is DTGVSQNPRHKITKRGQNVTFRCDPISEHNRLYWYRQTLGQGPEFLTYFQNEAQLEKSRLLSDRFSAERPKGSFSTLEIQRTEQGDSAMYLCASSLAETEAFFGQGTRLTVV.